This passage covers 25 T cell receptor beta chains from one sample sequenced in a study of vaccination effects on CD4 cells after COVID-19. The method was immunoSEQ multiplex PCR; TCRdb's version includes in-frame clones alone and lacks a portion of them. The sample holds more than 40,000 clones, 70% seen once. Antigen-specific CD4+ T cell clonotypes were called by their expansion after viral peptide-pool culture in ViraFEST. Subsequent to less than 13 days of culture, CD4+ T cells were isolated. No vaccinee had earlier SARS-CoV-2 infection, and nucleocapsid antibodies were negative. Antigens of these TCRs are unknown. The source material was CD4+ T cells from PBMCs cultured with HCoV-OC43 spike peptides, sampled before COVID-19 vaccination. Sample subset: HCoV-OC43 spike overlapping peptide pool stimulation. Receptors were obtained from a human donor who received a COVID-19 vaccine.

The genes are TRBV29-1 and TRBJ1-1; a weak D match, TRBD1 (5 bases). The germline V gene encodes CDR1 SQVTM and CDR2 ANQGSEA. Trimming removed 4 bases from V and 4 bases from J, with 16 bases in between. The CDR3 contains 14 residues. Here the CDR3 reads CSVGRVGEGTEAFF. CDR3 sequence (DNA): TGCAGCGTTGGCCGGGTGGGGGAGGGCACTGAAGCTTTCTTT. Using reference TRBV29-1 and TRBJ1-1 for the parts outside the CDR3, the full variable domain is SAVISQKPSRDICQRGTSLTIQCQVDSQVTMMFWYRQQPGQSLTLIATANQGSEATYESGFVIDKFPISRPNLTFSTLTVSNMSPEDSSIYLCSVGRVGEGTEAFFGQGTRLTVV.

The CDR3 loop reads CASSYSAGSGNTIYF. CDR3 DNA sequence: TGTGCCAGCAGTTACTCGGCAGGGAGTGGAAACACCATATATTTT. This sequence joins TRBV6-2 or TRBV6-3 and TRBJ1-3; TRBD1 might be the D (5 bases). From germline, CDR1 is MNHEY and CDR2 SVGEGT. V was trimmed by 0 bases and J by 3 bases, leaving 9 bases between them. This CDR3 has 15 residues.

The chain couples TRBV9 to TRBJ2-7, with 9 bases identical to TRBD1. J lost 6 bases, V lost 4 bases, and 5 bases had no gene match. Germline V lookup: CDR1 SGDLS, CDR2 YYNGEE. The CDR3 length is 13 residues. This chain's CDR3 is CASSPETGGEQYF. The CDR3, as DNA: TGTGCCAGCAGCCCAGAGACAGGGGGCGAGCAGTACTTC. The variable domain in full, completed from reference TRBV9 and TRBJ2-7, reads DSGVTQTPKHLITATGQRVTLRCSPRSGDLSVYWYQQSLDQGLQFLIQYYNGEERAKGNILERFSAQQFPDLHSELNLSSLELGDSALYFCASSPETGGEQYFGPGTRLTVT.

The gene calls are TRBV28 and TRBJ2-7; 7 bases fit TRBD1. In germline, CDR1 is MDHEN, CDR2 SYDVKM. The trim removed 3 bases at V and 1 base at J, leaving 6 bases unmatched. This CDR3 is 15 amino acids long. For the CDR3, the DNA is TGTGCCAGCAGTTTCAGGGGGAGAGGTTCCTACGAGCAGTACTTC. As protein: CASSFRGRGSYEQYF. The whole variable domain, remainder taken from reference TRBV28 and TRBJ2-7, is DVKVTQSSRYLVKRTGEKVFLECVQDMDHENMFWYRQDPGLGLRLIYFSYDVKMKEKGDIPEGYSVSREKKERFSLILESASTNQTSMYLCASSFRGRGSYEQYFGPGTRLTVT.

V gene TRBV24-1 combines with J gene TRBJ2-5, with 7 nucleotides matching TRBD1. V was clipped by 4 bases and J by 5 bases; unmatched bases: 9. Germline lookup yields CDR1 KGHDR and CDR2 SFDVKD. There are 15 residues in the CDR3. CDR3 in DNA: TGTGCCACCAGTGACCTCGACAGGGTGGGGGAGACCCAGTACTTC. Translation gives CATSDLDRVGETQYF.

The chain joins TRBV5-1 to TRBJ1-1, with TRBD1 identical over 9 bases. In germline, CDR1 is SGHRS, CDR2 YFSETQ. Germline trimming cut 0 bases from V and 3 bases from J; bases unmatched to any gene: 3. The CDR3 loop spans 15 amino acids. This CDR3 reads CASSLGDRDYTEAFF. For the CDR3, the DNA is TGCGCCAGCAGCTTGGGGGACAGGGATTACACTGAAGCTTTCTTT.

The DNA of the CDR3 is TGTGCCAGCAGCTCGAAGACTAGCGGGAGTTATAGCACAGATACGCAGTATTTT. This translates into CASSSKTSGSYSTDTQYF. This chain links TRBV7-2 with TRBJ2-3; TRBD2 matches at 12 bases. CDR1 and CDR2 (germline): SGHTA, FQGNSA. The trim removed 4 bases at V and 0 bases at J, leaving 8 bases unmatched. The CDR3 consists of 18 residues. The full variable domain, with the rest looked up from reference TRBV7-2 and TRBJ2-3, is GAGVSQSPSNKVTEKGKDVELRCDPISGHTALYWYRQSLGQGLEFLIYFQGNSAPDKSGLPSDRFSAERTGGSVSTLTIQRTQQEDSAVYLCASSSKTSGSYSTDTQYFGPGTRLTVL.

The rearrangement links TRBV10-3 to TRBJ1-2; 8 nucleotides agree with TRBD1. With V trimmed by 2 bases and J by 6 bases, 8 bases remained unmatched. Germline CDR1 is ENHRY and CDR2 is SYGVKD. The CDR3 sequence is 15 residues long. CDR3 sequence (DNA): TGTGCCATCAGTGAGCGTGGCAGGGGGCGCGATGGCTACACCTTC. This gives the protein CAISERGRGRDGYTF.

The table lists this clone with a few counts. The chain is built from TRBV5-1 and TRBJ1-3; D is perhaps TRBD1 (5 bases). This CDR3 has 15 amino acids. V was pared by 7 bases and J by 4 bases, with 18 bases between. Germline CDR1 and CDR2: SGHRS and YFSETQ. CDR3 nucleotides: TGCGCCAGCTCAGTAGGCCCGGGGGAAGGAAACACCATATATTTT. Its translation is CASSVGPGEGNTIYF.

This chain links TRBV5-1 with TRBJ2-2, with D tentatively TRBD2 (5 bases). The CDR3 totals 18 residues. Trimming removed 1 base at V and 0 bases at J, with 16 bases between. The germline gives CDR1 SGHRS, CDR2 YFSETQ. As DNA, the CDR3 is TGCGCCAGCAGCTTGAGCTTATGGGGAGCTTCGAACACCGGGGAGCTGTTTTTT. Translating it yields CASSLSLWGASNTGELFF.

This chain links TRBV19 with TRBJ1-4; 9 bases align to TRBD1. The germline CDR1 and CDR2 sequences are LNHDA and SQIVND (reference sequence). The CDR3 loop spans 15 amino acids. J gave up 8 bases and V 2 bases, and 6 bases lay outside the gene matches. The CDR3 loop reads CASSIMGQGGEKLFF. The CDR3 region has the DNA TGTGCCAGTAGTATAATGGGACAGGGAGGGGAAAAACTGTTTTTT.

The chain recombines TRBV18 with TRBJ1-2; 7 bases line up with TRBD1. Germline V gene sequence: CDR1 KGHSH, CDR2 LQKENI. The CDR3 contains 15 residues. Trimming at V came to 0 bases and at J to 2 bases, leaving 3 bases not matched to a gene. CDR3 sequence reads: CASSPPKTGNYGYTF. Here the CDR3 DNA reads TGTGCCAGCTCACCACCGAAGACAGGGAACTATGGCTACACCTTC.

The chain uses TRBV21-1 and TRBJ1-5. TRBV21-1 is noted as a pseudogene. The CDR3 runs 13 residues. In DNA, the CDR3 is TGTGCCAGCAGCAAAGAGATGGGGCAGCCCCAGCATTTT. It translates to CASSKEMGQPQHF.

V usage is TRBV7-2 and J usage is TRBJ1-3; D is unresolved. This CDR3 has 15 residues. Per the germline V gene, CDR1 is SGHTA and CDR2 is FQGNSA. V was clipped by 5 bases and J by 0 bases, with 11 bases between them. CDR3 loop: CASSPRPLSGNTIYF. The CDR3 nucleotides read TGTGCCAGCAGCCCCCGGCCCCTCTCTGGAAACACCATATATTTT.

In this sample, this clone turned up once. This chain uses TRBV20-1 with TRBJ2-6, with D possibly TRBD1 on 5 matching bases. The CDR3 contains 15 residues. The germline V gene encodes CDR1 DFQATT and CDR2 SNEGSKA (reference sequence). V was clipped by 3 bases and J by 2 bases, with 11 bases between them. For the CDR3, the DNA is TGCAGTGCTAGTCCCCAGGGAACTGGGGCCAACGTCCTGACTTTC. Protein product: CSASPQGTGANVLTF.

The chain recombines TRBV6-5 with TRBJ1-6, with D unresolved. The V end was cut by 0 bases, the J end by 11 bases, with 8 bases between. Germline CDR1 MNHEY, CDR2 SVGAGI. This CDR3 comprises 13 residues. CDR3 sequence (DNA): TGTGCCAGCAGTTACTCCTCGGAAGCACCCCTCCACTTT. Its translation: CASSYSSEAPLHF.

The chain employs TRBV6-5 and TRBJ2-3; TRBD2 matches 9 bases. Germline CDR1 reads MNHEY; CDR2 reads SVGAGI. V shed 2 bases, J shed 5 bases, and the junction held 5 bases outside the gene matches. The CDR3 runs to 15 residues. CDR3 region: CASSYSPAGGDTQYF. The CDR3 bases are TGTGCCAGCAGTTACAGTCCAGCGGGGGGAGATACGCAGTATTTT.

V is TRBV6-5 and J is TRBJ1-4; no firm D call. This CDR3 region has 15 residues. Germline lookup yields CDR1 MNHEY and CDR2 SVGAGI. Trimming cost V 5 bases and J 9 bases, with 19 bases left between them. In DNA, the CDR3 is TGTGCCAGCAGTCATACCAGCGGAATAAGTAAAAAACTGTTTTTT. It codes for CASSHTSGISKKLFF.

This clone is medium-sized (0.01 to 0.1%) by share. The CDR3 nucleotides read TGTGCCAGCACCCTGGCGGGGGGTAGTAATTCACCCCTCCACTTT. Its translation is CASTLAGGSNSPLHF. The V call is TRBV27, the J call TRBJ1-6, with D tentatively TRBD1 (5 bases). This CDR3 contains 15 residues. Germline V gene data show CDR1 as MNHEY and CDR2 as SMNVEV (reference sequence). Trimming removed 7 bases at V and 6 bases at J, with 16 bases between.

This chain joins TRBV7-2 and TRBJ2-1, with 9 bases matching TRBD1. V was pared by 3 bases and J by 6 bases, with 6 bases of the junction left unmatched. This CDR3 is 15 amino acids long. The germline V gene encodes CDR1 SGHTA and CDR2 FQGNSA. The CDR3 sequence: CASSFPGTGSNEQFF. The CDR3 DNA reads TGTGCCAGCAGCTTTCCCGGGACAGGGAGCAATGAGCAGTTCTTC.

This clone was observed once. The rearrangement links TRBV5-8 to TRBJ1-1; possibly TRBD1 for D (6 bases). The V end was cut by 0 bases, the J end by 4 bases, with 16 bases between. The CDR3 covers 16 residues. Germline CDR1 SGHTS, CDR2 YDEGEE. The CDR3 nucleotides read TGTGCCAGCAGCTTGGAAGGAGGGGGGCTGAGCACTGAAGCTTTCTTT. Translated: CASSLEGGGLSTEAFF.

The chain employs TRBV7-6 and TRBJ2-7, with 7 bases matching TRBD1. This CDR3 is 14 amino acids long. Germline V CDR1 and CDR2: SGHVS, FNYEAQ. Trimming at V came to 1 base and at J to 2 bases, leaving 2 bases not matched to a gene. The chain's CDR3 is CASSLDRGTYEQYF. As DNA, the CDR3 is TGTGCCAGCAGCTTAGACAGGGGAACCTACGAGCAGTACTTC.

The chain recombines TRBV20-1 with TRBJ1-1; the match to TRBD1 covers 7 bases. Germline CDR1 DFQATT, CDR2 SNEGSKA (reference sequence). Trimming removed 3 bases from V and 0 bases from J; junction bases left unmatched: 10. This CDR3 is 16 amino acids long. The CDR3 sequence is CSASHRGLLMNTEAFF. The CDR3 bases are TGCAGTGCTAGTCACAGGGGCCTCCTTATGAACACTGAAGCTTTCTTT.

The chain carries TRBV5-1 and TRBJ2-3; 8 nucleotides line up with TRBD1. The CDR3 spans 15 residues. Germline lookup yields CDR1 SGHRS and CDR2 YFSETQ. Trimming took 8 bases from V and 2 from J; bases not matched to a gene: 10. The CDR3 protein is CASPVDRGVTDTQYF. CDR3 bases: TGCGCCAGTCCGGTAGACAGGGGAGTCACAGATACGCAGTATTTT.

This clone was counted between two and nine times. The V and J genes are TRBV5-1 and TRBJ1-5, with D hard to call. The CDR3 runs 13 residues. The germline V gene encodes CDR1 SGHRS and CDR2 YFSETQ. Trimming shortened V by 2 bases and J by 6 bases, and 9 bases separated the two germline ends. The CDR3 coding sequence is TGCGCCAGCAGCTTCGAAATTGGTCAGCCCCAGCATTTT. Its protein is CASSFEIGQPQHF.